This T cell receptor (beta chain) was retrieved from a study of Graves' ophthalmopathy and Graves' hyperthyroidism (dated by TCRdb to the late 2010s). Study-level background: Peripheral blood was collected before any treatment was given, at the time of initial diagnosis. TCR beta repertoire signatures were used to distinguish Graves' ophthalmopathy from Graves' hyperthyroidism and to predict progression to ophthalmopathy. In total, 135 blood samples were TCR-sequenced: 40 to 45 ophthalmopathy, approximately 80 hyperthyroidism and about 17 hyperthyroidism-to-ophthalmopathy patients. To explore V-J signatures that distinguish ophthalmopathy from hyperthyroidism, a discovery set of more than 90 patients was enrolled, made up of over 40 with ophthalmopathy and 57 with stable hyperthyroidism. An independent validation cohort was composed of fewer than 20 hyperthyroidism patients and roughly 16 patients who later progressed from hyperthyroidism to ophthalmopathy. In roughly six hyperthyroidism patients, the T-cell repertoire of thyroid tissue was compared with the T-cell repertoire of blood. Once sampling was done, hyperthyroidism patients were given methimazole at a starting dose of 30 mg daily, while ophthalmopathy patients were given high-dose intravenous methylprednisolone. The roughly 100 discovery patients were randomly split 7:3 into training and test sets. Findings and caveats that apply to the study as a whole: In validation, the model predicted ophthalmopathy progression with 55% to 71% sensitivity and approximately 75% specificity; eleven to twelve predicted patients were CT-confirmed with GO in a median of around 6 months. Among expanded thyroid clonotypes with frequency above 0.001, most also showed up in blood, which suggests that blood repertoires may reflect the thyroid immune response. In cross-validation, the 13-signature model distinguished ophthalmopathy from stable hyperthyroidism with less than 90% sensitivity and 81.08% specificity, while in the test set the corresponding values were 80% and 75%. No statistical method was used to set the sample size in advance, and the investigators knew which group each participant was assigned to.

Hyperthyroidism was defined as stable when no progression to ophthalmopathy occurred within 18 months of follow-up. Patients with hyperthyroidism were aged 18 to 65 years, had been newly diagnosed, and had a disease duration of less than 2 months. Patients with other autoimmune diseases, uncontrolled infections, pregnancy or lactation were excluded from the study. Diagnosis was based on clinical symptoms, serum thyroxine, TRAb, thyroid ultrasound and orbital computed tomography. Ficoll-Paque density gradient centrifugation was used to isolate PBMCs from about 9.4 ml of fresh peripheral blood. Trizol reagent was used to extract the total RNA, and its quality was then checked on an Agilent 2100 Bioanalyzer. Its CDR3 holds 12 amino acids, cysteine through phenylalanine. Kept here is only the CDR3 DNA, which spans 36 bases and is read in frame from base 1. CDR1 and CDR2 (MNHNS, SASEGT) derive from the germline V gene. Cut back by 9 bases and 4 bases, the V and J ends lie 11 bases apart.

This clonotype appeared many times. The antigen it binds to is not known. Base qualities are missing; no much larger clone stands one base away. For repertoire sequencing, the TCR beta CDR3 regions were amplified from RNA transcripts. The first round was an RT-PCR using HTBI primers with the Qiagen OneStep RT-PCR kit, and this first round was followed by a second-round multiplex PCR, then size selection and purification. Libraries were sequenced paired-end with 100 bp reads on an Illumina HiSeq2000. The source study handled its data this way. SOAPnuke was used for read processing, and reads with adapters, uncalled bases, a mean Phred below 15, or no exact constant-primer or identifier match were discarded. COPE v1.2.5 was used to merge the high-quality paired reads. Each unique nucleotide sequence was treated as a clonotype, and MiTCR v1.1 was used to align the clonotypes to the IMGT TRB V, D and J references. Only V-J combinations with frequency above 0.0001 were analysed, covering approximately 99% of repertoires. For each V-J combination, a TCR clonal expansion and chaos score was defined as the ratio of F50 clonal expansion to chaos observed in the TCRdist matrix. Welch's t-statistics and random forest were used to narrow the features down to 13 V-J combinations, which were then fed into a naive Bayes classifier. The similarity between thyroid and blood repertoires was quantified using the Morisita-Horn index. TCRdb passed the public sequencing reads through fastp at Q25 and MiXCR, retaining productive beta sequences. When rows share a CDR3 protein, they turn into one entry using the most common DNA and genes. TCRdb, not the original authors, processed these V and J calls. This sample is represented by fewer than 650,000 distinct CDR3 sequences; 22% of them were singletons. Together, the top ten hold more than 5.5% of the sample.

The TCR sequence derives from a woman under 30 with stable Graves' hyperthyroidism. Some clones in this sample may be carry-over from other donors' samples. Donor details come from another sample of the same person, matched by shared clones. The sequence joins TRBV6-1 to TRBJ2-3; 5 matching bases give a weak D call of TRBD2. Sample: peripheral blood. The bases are TGTGCCAGTCAGGAGGTGGCAGATACGCAGTATTTT. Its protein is CASQEVADTQYF.